The sequence of this T cell receptor (beta chain) was determined in a study of shared clonotypes between healthy human individuals. Study observations and caveats: Sampling included only blood; tissue repertoires likely differ.

Concerning this clone: The antigen remains unidentified.

Adult Caucasians living in Nashville, Tennessee made up all of the donors. Across several immunoSEQ plates, the genomic DNA of each subset was split evenly. On sorted subsets, replicate PCRs used 150 to 250 ng DNA, or around 30,000 T cell genomes. Using immunoSEQ multiplex PCR, the repertoire was profiled, and TCRdb retains in-frame clones only, with some absent. This sample has hundreds of thousands of clones, with around 96% found just once. The CDR3 contains 15 residues. Germline lookup yields CDR1 SGHNT and CDR2 YENEEA. V gave up 5 bases and J gave up 2 bases, with 13 bases separating them. The V call is TRBV11-3, the J call TRBJ2-1; D is ambiguous. This clonotype was obtained from a woman younger than 45 in good health. The sequencing sample was made of naive CD4+ T cells sorted from blood. Subset: CD45RA+ positively selected. DNA of the CDR3: TGTGCCAGCAGCCCCACCGGCTTAACCTACAATGAGCAGTTCTTC. Encoded protein: CASSPTGLTYNEQFF.